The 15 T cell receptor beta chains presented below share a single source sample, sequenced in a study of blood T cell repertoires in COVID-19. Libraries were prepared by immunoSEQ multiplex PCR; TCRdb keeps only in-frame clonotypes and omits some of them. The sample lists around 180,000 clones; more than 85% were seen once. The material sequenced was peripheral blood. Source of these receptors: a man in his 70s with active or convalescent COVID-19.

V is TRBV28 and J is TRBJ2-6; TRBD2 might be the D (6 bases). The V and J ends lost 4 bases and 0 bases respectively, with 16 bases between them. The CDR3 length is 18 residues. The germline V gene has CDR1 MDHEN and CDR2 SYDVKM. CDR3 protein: CASSSPRDSNSGANVLTF. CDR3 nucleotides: TGTGCCAGCAGTTCCCCCCGGGACTCCAACTCTGGGGCCAACGTCCTGACTTTC.

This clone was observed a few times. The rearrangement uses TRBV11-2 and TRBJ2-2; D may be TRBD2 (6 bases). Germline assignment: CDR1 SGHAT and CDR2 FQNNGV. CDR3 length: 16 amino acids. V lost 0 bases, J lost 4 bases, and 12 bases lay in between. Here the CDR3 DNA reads TGTGCCAGCAGCTTAGACGGGGGAGGCGGCACCGGGGAGCTGTTTTTT. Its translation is CASSLDGGGGTGELFF.

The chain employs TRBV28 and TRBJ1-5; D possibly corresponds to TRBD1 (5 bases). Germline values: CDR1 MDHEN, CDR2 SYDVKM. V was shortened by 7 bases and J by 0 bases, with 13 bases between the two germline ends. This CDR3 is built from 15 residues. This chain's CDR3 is CASNPGGTSNQPQHF. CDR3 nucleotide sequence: TGTGCCAGCAACCCGGGAGGGACTAGCAATCAGCCCCAGCATTTT. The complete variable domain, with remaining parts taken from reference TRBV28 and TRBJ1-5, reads DVKVTQSSRYLVKRTGEKVFLECVQDMDHENMFWYRQDPGLGLRLIYFSYDVKMKEKGDIPEGYSVSREKKERFSLILESASTNQTSMYLCASNPGGTSNQPQHFGDGTRLSIL.

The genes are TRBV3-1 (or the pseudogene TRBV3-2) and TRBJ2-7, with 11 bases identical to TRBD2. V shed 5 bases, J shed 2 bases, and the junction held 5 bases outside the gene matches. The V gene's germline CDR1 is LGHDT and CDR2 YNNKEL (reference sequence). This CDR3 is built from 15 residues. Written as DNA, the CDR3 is TGTGCCAGCAGCTCTACTAGCGGGGGACCCTACGAGCAGTACTTC. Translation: CASSSTSGGPYEQYF.

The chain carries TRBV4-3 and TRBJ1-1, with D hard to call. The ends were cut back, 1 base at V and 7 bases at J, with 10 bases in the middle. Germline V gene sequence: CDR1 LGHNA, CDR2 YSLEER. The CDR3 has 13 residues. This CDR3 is CASSQVVGSEAFF. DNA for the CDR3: TGCGCCAGCAGCCAAGTTGTGGGCAGTGAAGCTTTCTTT.

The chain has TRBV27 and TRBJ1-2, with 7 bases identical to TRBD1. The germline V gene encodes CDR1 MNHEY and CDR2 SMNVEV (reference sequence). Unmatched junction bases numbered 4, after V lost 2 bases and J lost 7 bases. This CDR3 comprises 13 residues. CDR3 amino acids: CASSLGGGGGYTF. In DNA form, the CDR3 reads TGTGCCAGCAGTTTAGGAGGGGGCGGTGGCTACACCTTC.

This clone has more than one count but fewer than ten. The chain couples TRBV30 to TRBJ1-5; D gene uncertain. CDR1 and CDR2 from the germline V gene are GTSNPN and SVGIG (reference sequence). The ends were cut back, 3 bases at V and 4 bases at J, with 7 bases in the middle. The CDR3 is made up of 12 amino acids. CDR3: CAWRTGNQPQHF. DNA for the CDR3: TGTGCCTGGAGGACTGGAAATCAGCCCCAGCATTTT. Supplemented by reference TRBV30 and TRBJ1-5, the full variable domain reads SQTIHQWPATLVQPVGSPLSLECTVEGTSNPNLYWYRQAAGRGLQLLFYSVGIGQISSEVPQNLSASRPQDRQFILSSKKLLLSDSGFYLCAWRTGNQPQHFGDGTRLSIL.

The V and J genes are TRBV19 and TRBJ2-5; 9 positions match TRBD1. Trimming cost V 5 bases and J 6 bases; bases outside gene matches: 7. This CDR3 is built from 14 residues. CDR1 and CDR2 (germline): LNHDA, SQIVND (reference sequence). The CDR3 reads CASSVTTGGKTQYF. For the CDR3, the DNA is TGTGCCAGTAGTGTAACCACAGGGGGCAAGACCCAGTACTTC.

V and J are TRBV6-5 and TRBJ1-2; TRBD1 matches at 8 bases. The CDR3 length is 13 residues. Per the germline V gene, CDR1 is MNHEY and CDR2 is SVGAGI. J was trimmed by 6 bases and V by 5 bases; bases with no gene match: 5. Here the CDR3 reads CASSRDRGNGYTF. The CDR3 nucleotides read TGTGCCAGCAGTCGCGACAGGGGCAATGGCTACACCTTC.

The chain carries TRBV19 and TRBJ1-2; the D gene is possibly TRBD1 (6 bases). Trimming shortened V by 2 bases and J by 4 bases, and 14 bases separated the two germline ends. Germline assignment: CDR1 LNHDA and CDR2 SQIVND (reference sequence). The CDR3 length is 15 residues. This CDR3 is CASSISARGLYGYTF. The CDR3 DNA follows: TGTGCCAGTAGTATATCCGCCAGGGGCCTCTATGGCTACACCTTC.

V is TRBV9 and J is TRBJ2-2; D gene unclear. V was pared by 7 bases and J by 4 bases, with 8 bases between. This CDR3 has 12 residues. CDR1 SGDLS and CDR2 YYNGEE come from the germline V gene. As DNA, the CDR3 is TGTGCCAGCGAGGCCGCCACCGGGGAGCTGTTTTTT. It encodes CASEAATGELFF. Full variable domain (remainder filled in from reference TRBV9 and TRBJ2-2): DSGVTQTPKHLITATGQRVTLRCSPRSGDLSVYWYQQSLDQGLQFLIQYYNGEERAKGNILERFSAQQFPDLHSELNLSSLELGDSALYFCASEAATGELFFGEGSRLTVL.

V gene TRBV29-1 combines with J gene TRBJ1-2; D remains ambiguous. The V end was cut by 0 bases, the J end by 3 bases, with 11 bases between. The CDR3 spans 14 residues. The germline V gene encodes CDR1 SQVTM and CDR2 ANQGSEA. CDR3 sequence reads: CSVEDPHRDYGYTF. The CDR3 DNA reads TGCAGCGTTGAAGATCCGCATCGGGACTATGGCTACACCTTC.

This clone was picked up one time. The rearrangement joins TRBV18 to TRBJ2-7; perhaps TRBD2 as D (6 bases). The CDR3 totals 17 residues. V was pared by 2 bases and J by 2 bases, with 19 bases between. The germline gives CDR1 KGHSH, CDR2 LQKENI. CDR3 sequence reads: CASSPLGTRSAAYEQYF. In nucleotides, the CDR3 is TGTGCCAGCTCACCATTAGGGACTCGTTCGGCGGCCTACGAGCAGTACTTC.

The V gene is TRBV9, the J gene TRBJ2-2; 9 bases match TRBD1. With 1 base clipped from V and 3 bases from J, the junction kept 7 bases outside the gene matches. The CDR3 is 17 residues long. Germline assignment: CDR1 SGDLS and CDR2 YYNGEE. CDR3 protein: CASSVTGGVEDTGELFF. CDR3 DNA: TGTGCCAGCAGCGTAACAGGGGGCGTTGAGGACACCGGGGAGCTGTTTTTT.

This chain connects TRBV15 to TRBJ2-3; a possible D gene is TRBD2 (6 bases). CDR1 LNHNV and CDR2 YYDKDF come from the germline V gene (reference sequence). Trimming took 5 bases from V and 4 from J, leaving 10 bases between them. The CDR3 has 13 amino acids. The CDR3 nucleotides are TGTGCCACCAGCCCGGGGGTAGCAGATACGCAGTATTTT. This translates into CATSPGVADTQYF.